This TCR beta chain was profiled in a study of blood T cell repertoires in COVID-19. Study overall: Donors in the United States, Italy and Spain gave samples during acute or convalescent COVID-19. PBMCs, B-cell-depleted T cells, or T cells were the source of the cDNA or gDNA that made up the material.

The table lists this clone with a count of one. J lost 2 bases, V lost 0 bases, and 7 bases had no gene match. CDR3 length equals 17 residues. Germline values: CDR1 SGHRS, CDR2 YFSETQ. Libraries were prepared by immunoSEQ multiplex PCR; TCRdb keeps only in-frame clonotypes and omits some of them. The table includes approximately 260,000 clones, approximately 82% detected once. The clonotype was recovered from a woman at least 80 years old with active or convalescent COVID-19. The sequenced sample was peripheral blood. The rearrangement links TRBV5-1 to TRBJ2-1, with 8 bases that match TRBD2. CDR3 sequence: CASSLDTSGITYNEQFF. In nucleotides, the CDR3 is TGCGCCAGCAGCTTGGATACTAGCGGAATTACCTACAATGAGCAGTTCTTC.